This T cell receptor beta chain was obtained from a study of neurological immune-mediated disorders. This clonotype was seen repeatedly, ten times or more. The ends were cut back, 8 bases at V and 7 bases at J, with 8 bases in the middle. The length of the CDR3 is 10 residues. Germline assignment: CDR1 SGHVS and CDR2 FQNEAQ. Each TCR transcript was tagged with a 10-nucleotide random UMI during 5'RACE. Over 160 million TCR-beta sequences from 15-18 subjects came out of each sequencing run. TCRdb redid the calling of the 5' RACE reads with MiXCR, one entry per CDR3 protein. The sample lists under 80,000 distinct CDR3 sequences; over 12% were seen once.

This chain links TRBV7-8 with TRBJ1-1; the D gene is possibly TRBD1 (5 bases). Sequencing used PBMCs. The sequence was collected from a woman aged 45-60 years in good health. The CDR3 bases are TGTGCCAGCTCAGGGATTGAAGCTTTCTTT. Its protein product is CASSGIEAFF.